This TCR beta chain was recorded in a study of T cells in Graves' hyperthyroidism and ophthalmopathy. Notes on the study in general: A 13 V-J signature model discriminated ophthalmopathy versus stable hyperthyroidism. Onset of ophthalmopathy came a median roughly 6.4 months after the model predicted it.

Participants, patients aged 18 to 65, had newly diagnosed hyperthyroidism with a duration under 2 months. RNA transcripts served as the template for amplifying TCR beta CDR3 regions. HTBI primers were employed in a first-round RT-PCR of the TCR CDR3. TCRdb re-analysed the multiplex PCR reads in MiXCR, keeping a single row per CDR3 protein. This table has about 840,000 distinct CDR3 sequences, roughly 40% appearing once. CDR1 is SGHTA and CDR2 is FQGNSA in the germline V gene. V lost 10 bases and J lost 4; bases outside the gene matches: 9. This CDR3 is built from 13 residues. This clonotype was seen only a few times. What it binds is not known.

The rearrangement uses TRBV7-2 and TRBJ2-7; 8 nucleotides align to TRBD2. The material sequenced was blood. This sequence was found in a man between 18 and 29 years old with Graves' hyperthyroidism. Written as DNA, the CDR3 is TGTGCCACCGCGACTAGCGTCTTTTACGAGCAGTACTTC. Amino acids: CATATSVFYEQYF.